The text below deals with one T cell receptor (beta chain). Authors' data handling: Reference gene primer amplification in the assay estimated nucleated cell counts. Generated by immunoSEQ multiplex PCR, the TCRdb table keeps only in-frame clones and is missing some. Clone size and the V and J calls come from that table; the DNA yielded D and trimming. The sample holds roughly 230,000 clones, 81% seen once. The data are from a study of blood T cell repertoires in COVID-19. Study in general: Collection of acute and convalescent COVID-19 samples took place in the United States, Italy and Spain. Sources were T cells, B-cell-depleted T cells, or PBMCs; the material itself was cDNA or gDNA.

The length of the CDR3 is 14 residues. The J segment lost 4 bases and the V segment lost 1 base, leaving 3 bases of the junction unmatched. Germline values: CDR1 LGHDT, CDR2 YNNKEL (reference sequence). Sequenced input: peripheral blood. The rearrangement joins TRBV3-1 (or the pseudogene TRBV3-2) to TRBJ2-5, with TRBD2 identical over 7 bases. This receptor was identified in a woman aged 80 or over with acute or convalescent COVID-19. DNA for the CDR3: TGTGCCAGCAGCCAAGGTGGGGGGGTAGAGACCCAGTACTTC. This gives the protein CASSQGGGVETQYF.